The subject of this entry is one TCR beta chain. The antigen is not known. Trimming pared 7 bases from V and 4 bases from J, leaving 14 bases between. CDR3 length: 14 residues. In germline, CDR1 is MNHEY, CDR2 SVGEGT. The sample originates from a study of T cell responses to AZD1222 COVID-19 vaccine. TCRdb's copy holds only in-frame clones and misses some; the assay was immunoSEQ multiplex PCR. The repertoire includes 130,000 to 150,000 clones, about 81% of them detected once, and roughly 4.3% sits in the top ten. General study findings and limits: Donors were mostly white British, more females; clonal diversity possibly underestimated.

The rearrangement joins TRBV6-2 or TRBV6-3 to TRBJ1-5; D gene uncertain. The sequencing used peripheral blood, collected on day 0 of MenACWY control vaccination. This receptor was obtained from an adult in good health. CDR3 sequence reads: CASTPRSANQPQHF. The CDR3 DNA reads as TGTGCCAGCACCCCTCGGAGTGCTAATCAGCCCCAGCATTTT.